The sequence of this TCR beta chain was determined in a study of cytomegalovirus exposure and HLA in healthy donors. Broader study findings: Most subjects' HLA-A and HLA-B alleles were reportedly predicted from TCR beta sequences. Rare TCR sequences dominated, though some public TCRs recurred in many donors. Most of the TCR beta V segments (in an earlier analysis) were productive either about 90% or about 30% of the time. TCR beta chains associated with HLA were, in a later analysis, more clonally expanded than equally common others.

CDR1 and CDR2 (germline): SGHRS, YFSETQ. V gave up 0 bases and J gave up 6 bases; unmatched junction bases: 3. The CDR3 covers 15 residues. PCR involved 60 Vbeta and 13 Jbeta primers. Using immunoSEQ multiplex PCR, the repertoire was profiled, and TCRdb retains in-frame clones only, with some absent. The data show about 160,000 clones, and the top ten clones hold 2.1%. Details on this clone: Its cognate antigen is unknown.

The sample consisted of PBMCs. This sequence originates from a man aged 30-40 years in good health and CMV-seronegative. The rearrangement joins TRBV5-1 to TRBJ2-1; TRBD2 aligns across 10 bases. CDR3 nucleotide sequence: TGCGCCAGCAGCTTGGGACTAGCGGGCCTCAATGAGCAGTTCTTC. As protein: CASSLGLAGLNEQFF.